This T cell receptor beta chain stems from a study of T cells in Graves' hyperthyroidism and ophthalmopathy. General study findings and limits: Most thyroid clonotypes that were expanded above 0.001 also turned up in blood.

The germline V gene encodes CDR1 MNHEY and CDR2 SMNVEV (reference sequence). This CDR3 spans 15 amino acids. Trimming removed 5 bases at V and 2 bases at J, with 14 bases between. Ten or more counts support this clonotype. The antigen is unknown. Using RNA transcripts as the source, TCR beta CDR3 regions were amplified. The HTBI set primed first-round TCR CDR3 RT-PCR. TCRdb analysed the multiplex PCR reads with MiXCR anew, one entry per CDR3 protein. Of more than 500,000 distinct CDR3 sequences listed, around 13% are singletons. What was sequenced was blood. The chain uses TRBV27 and TRBJ2-3, with TRBD2 as a possible D gene (6 bases). This clonotype was obtained from a woman aged 40 to 50 with Graves' hyperthyroidism. The CDR3 DNA reads as TGTGCCAGCAGTCCACTAGCTACCCCCACAGATACGCAGTATTTT. Its translation is CASSPLATPTDTQYF.